Below, one T cell receptor beta chain is given with its context. The data were produced by immunoSEQ multiplex PCR, yet TCRdb's version contains in-frame clones alone and is incomplete. Altogether over 90,000 clones are present, 90% to 97% being singletons, with the ten largest covering approximately 0.37%. This entry comes from a study of technical replicates of blood from several donors. CDR1 is SGHDT, CDR2 YYEEEE, per germline. The V gene lost 1 base and the J gene lost 2 bases, with 10 bases spanning the gap. This CDR3 comprises 15 residues. The chain couples TRBV5-6 to TRBJ2-1; D gene uncertain. The sequence was collected from a human donor in good health. Sequencing used T cells isolated from PBMCs. The CDR3 protein is CASSLTESPYNEQFF. DNA of the CDR3: TGTGCCAGCAGCTTGACGGAGAGCCCCTACAATGAGCAGTTCTTC.